These 4 T cell receptor beta chains originate from one sample sequenced in a study of T cell changes during pregnancy in multiple sclerosis (dated by TCRdb to the late 2010s). Receptor libraries were prepared by the immunoSEQ multiplex PCR assay. Sourced from immuneACCESS, this table was stored by TCRdb with only in-frame sequences that have V and J called. A share of the clones is absent; for the studies checked, an unresolved V gene accounts for under half, and the remainder has no known explanation. The sample records approximately 80,000 clones, about 91% of which are singletons. The ten largest clones represent 3.5% of the sample. The material was PBMCs, obtained in the first trimester of pregnancy. These receptor sequences come from a female donor in good health, serving as a control in a pregnancy study. Some clones in this sample may be carry-over from other donors' samples.

The V gene is TRBV18, the J gene TRBJ2-1, with a possible D match to TRBD2 (5 bases). Trimming stripped 3 bases from V and 6 bases from J, with 12 bases between. Germline CDR1 is KGHSH and CDR2 is LQKENI. This CDR3 contains 14 residues. CDR3: CASSPLLGSNEQFF. In DNA, the CDR3 is TGTGCCAGCTCACCCCTCCTAGGGAGCAATGAGCAGTTCTTC.

The chain is built from TRBV28 and TRBJ1-5; 7 positions match TRBD1. CDR1 and CDR2 (germline): MDHEN, SYDVKM. The V segment lost 5 bases and the J segment 5 bases; nucleotides outside the gene matches: 12. The CDR3 is 16 residues long. The CDR3 spells CASSKAGTAFHQPQHF. Here the CDR3 DNA reads TGTGCCAGCAGTAAGGCCGGGACAGCCTTTCATCAGCCCCAGCATTTT.

J is TRBJ2-3 and V is TRBV28, with D maybe TRBD2 (5 bases). V dropped 4 bases and J dropped 0 bases, with 11 bases sitting between them. This CDR3 has 15 amino acids. Germline CDR1 is MDHEN and CDR2 is SYDVKM. CDR3 protein: CASSWERVSTDTQYF. In nucleotides, the CDR3 is TGTGCCAGCAGTTGGGAGAGGGTTAGCACAGATACGCAGTATTTT. Supplemented by reference TRBV28 and TRBJ2-3, the full variable domain reads DVKVTQSSRYLVKRTGEKVFLECVQDMDHENMFWYRQDPGLGLRLIYFSYDVKMKEKGDIPEGYSVSREKKERFSLILESASTNQTSMYLCASSWERVSTDTQYFGPGTRLTVL.

CDR3: CASSRTVSNQPQHF. CDR3 nucleotide sequence: TGTGCCAGTAGTAGGACTGTTAGCAATCAGCCCCAGCATTTT. The genes are TRBV19 and TRBJ1-5; unclear D gene. The germline V gene has CDR1 LNHDA and CDR2 SQIVND (reference sequence). The V end lost 4 bases, the J end lost 0 bases, and 7 bases lay between the germline ends. The CDR3 contains 14 residues.